These 15 T cell receptor beta chains came from one sample sequenced in a study of cytomegalovirus exposure and HLA in healthy donors. It was with 60 Vbeta and 13 Jbeta primers that the PCR ran. Generated by immunoSEQ multiplex PCR, the TCRdb table keeps only in-frame clones and is missing some. The sample has some 93,000 clones; around 73% are singletons. The sequencing input was PBMCs. All receptors derive from a middle-aged woman in good health and CMV-seronegative.

V is TRBV30 and J is TRBJ2-6; D is ambiguous. From germline, CDR1 is GTSNPN and CDR2 SVGIG (reference sequence). Trimming took 0 bases from V and 1 from J, leaving 4 bases between them. The CDR3 runs 14 residues. In DNA, the CDR3 is TGTGCCTGGAGTGTACTTTCTGGGGCCAACGTCCTGACTTTC. Encoded protein: CAWSVLSGANVLTF.

The V and J genes are TRBV27 and TRBJ1-1; D may be TRBD1 (5 bases). With 6 bases removed from V and 5 bases from J, the gap between germline ends came to 25 bases. The CDR3 sequence is 17 residues long. CDR1 is MNHEY and CDR2 is SMNVEV in the germline V gene (reference sequence). This CDR3 reads CASSLRPSQGGFTEAFF. The CDR3 region has the DNA TGTGCCAGCAGCCTACGGCCCTCGCAGGGCGGATTTACTGAAGCTTTCTTT.

The chain links TRBV7-2 to TRBJ2-3; D is perhaps TRBD1 (6 bases). CDR1 and CDR2 (germline): SGHTA, FQGNSA. Trimming removed 5 bases from V and 5 bases from J, with 14 bases in between. The CDR3 has 14 residues. The DNA for the CDR3 is TGTGCCAGCAGCCCCCCAGGGGCGATAGATACGCAGTATTTT. The encoded protein is CASSPPGAIDTQYF. The complete variable domain, with remaining parts taken from reference TRBV7-2 and TRBJ2-3, reads GAGVSQSPSNKVTEKGKDVELRCDPISGHTALYWYRQSLGQGLEFLIYFQGNSAPDKSGLPSDRFSAERTGGSVSTLTIQRTQQEDSAVYLCASSPPGAIDTQYFGPGTRLTVL.

Only a few counts were recorded for this clone. J is TRBJ2-2 and V is TRBV6-1; maybe TRBD1 (6 bases). Germline-derived CDR1 and CDR2 are MNHNS and SASEGT. The CDR3 is made up of 13 amino acids. V lost 11 bases and J lost 0, with 10 bases in between. As DNA, the CDR3 is TGTGCCGGGGGCGGAGCGAACACCGGGGAGCTGTTTTTT. Its translation is CAGGGANTGELFF.

The rearrangement joins TRBV21-1 to TRBJ2-1; TRBD2 was called by the table and not checked on the DNA. TRBV21-1 constitutes a pseudogene. The CDR3 has 17 amino acids. CDR3 loop: CASSLAGGVGSYNEQFF. As DNA, the CDR3 is TGTGCCAGCAGTCTGGCGGGGGGCGTAGGGTCCTACAATGAGCAGTTCTTC.

A remark on this clone: A junction boundary mismatches the germline segment, possibly from a read error. The chain couples TRBV7-9 to TRBJ2-3, with 9 bases identical to TRBD2. The CDR3 has 16 residues. Germline V gives CDR1 SEHNR, CDR2 FQNEAQ (reference sequence). The CDR3 region is CSSSFGLAGVTDTQYF. The CDR3 DNA reads TGTTCCAGCAGCTTTGGCTTAGCGGGAGTGACAGATACGCAGTATTTT.

The chain uses TRBV27 and TRBJ2-5; 7 bases align to TRBD1. Germline CDR1 is MNHEY and CDR2 is SMNVEV (reference sequence). V dropped 5 bases and J dropped 5; count of bases not matched to a gene: 11. This CDR3 contains 15 residues. The CDR3 sequence: CASSTETGRMETQYF. The CDR3, as DNA: TGTGCCAGCAGTACCGAGACAGGGAGAATGGAGACCCAGTACTTC.

The CDR3 sequence: CASSLPGQGNEKLFF. CDR3 nucleotide sequence: TGTGCCAGCAGTTTGCCGGGACAGGGAAATGAAAAACTGTTTTTT. The V call is TRBV28, the J call TRBJ1-4, with 9 positions matching TRBD1. Germline CDR1 and CDR2: MDHEN and SYDVKM. The CDR3 length is 15 residues. V trimming: 3 bases; J trimming: 5 bases; junction bases outside the gene matches: 4.

The chain uses TRBV28 and TRBJ2-7; tentative D call: TRBD2 (6 bases). V was pared by 6 bases and J by 3 bases, with 15 bases between. Germline V gene sequence: CDR1 MDHEN, CDR2 SYDVKM. The CDR3 sequence is 14 residues long. CDR3 loop: CASRKWEADYEQYF. In DNA, the CDR3 is TGTGCCAGCAGGAAGTGGGAGGCGGACTACGAGCAGTACTTC.

This clone was seen once. This chain uses TRBV5-1 with TRBJ2-5; D gene unclear. Trimming pared 4 bases from V and 2 bases from J, leaving 6 bases between. Germline assignment: CDR1 SGHRS and CDR2 YFSETQ. The CDR3 has 12 residues. CDR3 DNA sequence: TGCGCCAGCAGCCCCCGGCAAGAGACCCAGTACTTC. The encoded protein is CASSPRQETQYF.

The V gene is TRBV5-5, the J gene TRBJ2-5, with 7 bases fitting TRBD1. CDR3 length: 14 amino acids. Germline lookup yields CDR1 SGHKS and CDR2 YYEKEE (reference sequence). Losses at the gene ends were 1 base for V and 4 bases for J; bases not matched to a gene: 4. The CDR3 here is CASSLSQGSETQYF. CDR3 in DNA: TGTGCCAGCAGCTTGTCACAGGGGTCAGAGACCCAGTACTTC.

In this sample, this clone turned up a few times. The chain combines TRBV6-1 with TRBJ2-7; unclear D gene. This CDR3 contains 12 residues. V was cut by 7 bases and J by 3 bases, with 10 bases left in between. Germline-derived CDR1 and CDR2 are MNHNS and SASEGT. CDR3 amino acids: CASNLYDYEQYF. The CDR3, as DNA: TGTGCCAGCAACCTATACGACTACGAGCAGTACTTC.

This clone was detected once. The genes are TRBV21-1 and TRBJ1-5. TRBV21-1 is a pseudogene segment. This CDR3 spans 15 amino acids. The DNA of the CDR3 is TGTGCCACCAACGCGCACGTAAGTAGCAATCAGCCCCAGCATTTT. This codes for CATNAHVSSNQPQHF.

The chain uses TRBV21-1 and TRBJ2-7; no DNA check was done on the table's D call, TRBD1. TRBV21-1 is a recognized pseudogene. CDR3 length: 15 amino acids. CDR3 sequence (DNA): TGTGCCAGCAGCAAAGTGAAAGGGGGCTGCGACGAGCAGTACTTC. The encoded protein is CASSKVKGGCDEQYF.

J is TRBJ2-5 and V is TRBV5-4; D possibly corresponds to TRBD1 (5 bases). The CDR3 has 15 amino acids. The germline gives CDR1 SGHNT, CDR2 YYREEE (reference sequence). Trimming pared 1 base from V and 1 base from J, leaving 11 bases between. For the CDR3, the DNA is TGTGCCAGCAGCTTGCCAGGCAGGGCCCAAGAGACCCAGTACTTC. Residues: CASSLPGRAQETQYF.